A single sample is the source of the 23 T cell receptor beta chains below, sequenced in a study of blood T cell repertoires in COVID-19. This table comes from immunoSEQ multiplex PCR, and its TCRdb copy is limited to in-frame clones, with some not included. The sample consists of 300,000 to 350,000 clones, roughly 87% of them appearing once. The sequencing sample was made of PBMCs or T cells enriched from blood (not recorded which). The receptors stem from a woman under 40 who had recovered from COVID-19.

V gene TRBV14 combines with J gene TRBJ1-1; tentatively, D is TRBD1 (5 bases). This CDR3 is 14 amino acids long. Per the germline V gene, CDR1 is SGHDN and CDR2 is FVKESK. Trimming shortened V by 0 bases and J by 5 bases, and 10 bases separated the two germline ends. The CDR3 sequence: CASSQDTGRTEAFF. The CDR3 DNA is TGTGCCAGCAGCCAAGACACAGGAAGAACTGAAGCTTTCTTT.

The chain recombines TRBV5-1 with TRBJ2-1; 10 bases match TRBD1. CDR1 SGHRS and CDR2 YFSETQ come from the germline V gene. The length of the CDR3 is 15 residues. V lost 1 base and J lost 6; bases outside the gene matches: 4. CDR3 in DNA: TGCGCCAGCAGCTTGAAGGGACAGGGGCCCAATGAGCAGTTCTTC. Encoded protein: CASSLKGQGPNEQFF.

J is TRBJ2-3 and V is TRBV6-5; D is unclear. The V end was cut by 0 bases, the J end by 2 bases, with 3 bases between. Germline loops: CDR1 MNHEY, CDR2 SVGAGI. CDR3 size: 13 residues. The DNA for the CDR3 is TGTGCCAGCAGTTACTCAGCCACAGATACGCAGTATTTT. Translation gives CASSYSATDTQYF.

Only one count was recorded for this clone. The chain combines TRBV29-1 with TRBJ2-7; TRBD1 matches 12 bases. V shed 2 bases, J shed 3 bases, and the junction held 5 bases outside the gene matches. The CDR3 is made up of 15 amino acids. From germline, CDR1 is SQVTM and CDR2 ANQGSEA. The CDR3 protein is CSVEFRDRGRYEQYF. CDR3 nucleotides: TGCAGCGTTGAATTCCGGGACAGGGGGCGCTACGAGCAGTACTTC.

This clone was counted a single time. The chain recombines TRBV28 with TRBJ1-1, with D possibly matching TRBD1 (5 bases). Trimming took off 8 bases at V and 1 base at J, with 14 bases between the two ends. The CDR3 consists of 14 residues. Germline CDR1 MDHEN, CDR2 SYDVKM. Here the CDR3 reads CASGSPRGNTEAFF. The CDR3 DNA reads TGTGCCAGCGGGTCCCCAAGGGGGAACACTGAAGCTTTCTTT. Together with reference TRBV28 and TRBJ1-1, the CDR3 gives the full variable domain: DVKVTQSSRYLVKRTGEKVFLECVQDMDHENMFWYRQDPGLGLRLIYFSYDVKMKEKGDIPEGYSVSREKKERFSLILESASTNQTSMYLCASGSPRGNTEAFFGQGTRLTVV.

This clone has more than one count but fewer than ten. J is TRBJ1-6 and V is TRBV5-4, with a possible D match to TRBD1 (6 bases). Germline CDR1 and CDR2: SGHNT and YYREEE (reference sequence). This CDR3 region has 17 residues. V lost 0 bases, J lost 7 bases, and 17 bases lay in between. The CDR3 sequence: CASSLGRDKFYNSPLHF. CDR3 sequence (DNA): TGTGCCAGCAGCTTGGGCCGGGACAAATTTTACAATTCACCCCTCCACTTT.

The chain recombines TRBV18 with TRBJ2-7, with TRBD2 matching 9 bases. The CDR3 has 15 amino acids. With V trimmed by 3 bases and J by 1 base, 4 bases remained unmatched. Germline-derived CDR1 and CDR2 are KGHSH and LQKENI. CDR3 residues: CASSPSGGRSYEQYF. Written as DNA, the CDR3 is TGTGCCAGCTCACCGAGCGGGGGGCGGTCCTACGAGCAGTACTTC.

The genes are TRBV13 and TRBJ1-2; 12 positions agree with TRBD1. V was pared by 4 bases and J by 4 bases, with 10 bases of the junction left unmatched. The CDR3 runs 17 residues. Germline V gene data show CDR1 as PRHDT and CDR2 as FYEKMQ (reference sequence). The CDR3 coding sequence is TGTGCCAGCAGCTCCGGGACAGGGGGCGCCGGGGGCTATGGCTACACCTTC. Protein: CASSSGTGGAGGYGYTF.

The CDR3 loop reads CASSRLAGDTGELFF. CDR3 bases: TGTGCCAGCAGCCGACTAGCGGGGGACACCGGGGAGCTGTTTTTT. The chain joins TRBV4-2 to TRBJ2-2; 12 bases match TRBD2. The CDR3 spans 15 residues. From germline, CDR1 is LGHNA and CDR2 YNFKEQ. V gave up 4 bases and J gave up 3 bases; unmatched junction bases: 0.

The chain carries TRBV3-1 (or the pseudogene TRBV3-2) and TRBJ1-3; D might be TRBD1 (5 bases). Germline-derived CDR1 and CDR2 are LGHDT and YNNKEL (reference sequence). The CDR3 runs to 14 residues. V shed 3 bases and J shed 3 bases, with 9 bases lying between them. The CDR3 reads CASSQGRGGNTIYF. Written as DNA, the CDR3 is TGTGCCAGCAGCCAGGGGCGGGGTGGAAACACCATATATTTT.

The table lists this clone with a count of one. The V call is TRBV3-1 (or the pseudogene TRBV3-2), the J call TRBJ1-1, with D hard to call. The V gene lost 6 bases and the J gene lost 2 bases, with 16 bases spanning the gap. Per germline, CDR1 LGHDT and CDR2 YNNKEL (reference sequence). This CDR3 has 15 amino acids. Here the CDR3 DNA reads TGTGCCAGCAGTCCTTTCCCTGGCCCCAACACTGAAGCTTTCTTT. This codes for CASSPFPGPNTEAFF.

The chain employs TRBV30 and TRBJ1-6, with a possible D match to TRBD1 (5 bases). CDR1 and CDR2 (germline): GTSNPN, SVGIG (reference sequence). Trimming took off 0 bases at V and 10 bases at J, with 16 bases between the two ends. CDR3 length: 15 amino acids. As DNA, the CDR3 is TGTGCCTGGAGTGTATGGAGTGCGGGGCTCTCACCCCTCCACTTT. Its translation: CAWSVWSAGLSPLHF.

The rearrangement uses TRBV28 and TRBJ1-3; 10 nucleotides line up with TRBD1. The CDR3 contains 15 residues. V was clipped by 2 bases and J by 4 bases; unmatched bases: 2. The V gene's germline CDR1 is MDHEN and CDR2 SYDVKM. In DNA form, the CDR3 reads TGTGCCAGCAGTTTAACGACAGGGGGCGGAAACACCATATATTTT. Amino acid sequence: CASSLTTGGGNTIYF.

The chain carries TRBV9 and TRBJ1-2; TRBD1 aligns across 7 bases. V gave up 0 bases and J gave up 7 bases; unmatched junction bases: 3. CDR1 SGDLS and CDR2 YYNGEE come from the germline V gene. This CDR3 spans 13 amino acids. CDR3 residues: CASSVVDRAGYTF. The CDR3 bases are TGTGCCAGCAGCGTAGTTGACAGGGCTGGCTACACCTTC.

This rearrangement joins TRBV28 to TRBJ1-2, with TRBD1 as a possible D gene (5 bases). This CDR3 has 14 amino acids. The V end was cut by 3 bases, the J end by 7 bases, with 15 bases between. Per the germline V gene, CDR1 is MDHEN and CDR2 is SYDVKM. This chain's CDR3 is CASSLLGATGGYTF. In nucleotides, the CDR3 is TGTGCCAGCAGTTTGTTAGGGGCGACGGGTGGCTACACCTTC.

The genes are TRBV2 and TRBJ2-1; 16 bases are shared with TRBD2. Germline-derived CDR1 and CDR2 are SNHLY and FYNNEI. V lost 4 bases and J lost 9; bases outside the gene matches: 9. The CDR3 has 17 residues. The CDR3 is CASSARTGLAGGGEQFF. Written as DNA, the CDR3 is TGTGCCAGCAGTGCCCGGACGGGACTAGCGGGGGGGGGTGAGCAGTTCTTC. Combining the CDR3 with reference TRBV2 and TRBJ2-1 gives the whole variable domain EPEVTQTPSHQVTQMGQEVILRCVPISNHLYFYWYRQILGQKVEFLVSFYNNEISEKSEIFDDQFSVERPDGSNFTLKIRSTKLEDSAMYFCASSARTGLAGGGEQFFGPGTRLTVL.

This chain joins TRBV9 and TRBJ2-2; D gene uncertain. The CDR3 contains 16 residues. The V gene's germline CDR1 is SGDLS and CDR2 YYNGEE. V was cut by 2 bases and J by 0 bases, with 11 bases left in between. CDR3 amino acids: CASSVSGFANTGELFF. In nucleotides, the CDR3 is TGTGCCAGCAGCGTCTCCGGGTTCGCGAACACCGGGGAGCTGTTTTTT. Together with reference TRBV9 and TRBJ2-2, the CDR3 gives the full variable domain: DSGVTQTPKHLITATGQRVTLRCSPRSGDLSVYWYQQSLDQGLQFLIQYYNGEERAKGNILERFSAQQFPDLHSELNLSSLELGDSALYFCASSVSGFANTGELFFGEGSRLTVL.

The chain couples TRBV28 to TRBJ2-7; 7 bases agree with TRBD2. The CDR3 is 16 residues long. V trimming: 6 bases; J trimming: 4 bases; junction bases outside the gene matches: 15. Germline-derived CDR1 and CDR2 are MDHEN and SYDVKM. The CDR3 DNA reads TGTGCCAGCAGCTCCAGGTGGGAGGGGACGTGGTACGAGCAGTACTTC. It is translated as CASSSRWEGTWYEQYF.

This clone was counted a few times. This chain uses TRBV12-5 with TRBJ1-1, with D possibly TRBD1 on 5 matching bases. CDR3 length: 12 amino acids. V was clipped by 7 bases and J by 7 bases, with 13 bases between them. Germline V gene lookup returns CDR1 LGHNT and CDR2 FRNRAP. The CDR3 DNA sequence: TGTGCTAGTGCTTTAGACAGCTTTGAAGCTTTCTTT. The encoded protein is CASALDSFEAFF.

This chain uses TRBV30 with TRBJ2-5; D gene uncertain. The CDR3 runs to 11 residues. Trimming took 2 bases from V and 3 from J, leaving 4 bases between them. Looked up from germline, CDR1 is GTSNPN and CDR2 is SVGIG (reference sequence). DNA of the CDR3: TGTGCCTGGAGTCGTGAAGAGACCCAGTACTTC. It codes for CAWSREETQYF.

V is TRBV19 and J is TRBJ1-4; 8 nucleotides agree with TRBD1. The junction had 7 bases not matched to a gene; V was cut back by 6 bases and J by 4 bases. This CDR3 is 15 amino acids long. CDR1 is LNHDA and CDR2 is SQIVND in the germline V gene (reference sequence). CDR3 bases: TGTGCCAGTAGACCCGACAGGGGCCTTAATGAAAAACTGTTTTTT. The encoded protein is CASRPDRGLNEKLFF.

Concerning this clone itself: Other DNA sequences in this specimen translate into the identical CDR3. CDR3 sequence (DNA): TGTGCCAGCAGTTTTAGACAGGGATACGAGCAGTACTTC. Residues: CASSFRQGYEQYF. This chain links TRBV12-3 or TRBV12-4 with TRBJ2-7, with 7 bases matching TRBD1. This CDR3 has 13 amino acids. J lost 4 bases, V lost 3 bases, and 3 bases had no gene match.

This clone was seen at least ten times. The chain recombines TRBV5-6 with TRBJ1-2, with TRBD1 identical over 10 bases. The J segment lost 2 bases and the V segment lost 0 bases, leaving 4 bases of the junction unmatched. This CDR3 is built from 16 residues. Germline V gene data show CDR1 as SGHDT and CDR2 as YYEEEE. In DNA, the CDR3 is TGTGCCAGCAGCTTGGTGGGACAGGGGAGGAACTATGGCTACACCTTC. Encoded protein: CASSLVGQGRNYGYTF.